This T cell receptor beta chain was obtained from a study of T cell changes during pregnancy in multiple sclerosis (dated 2019 in TCRdb). Regarding the study in general: In women with multiple sclerosis, the researchers looked at how the T cell repertoire shifted as pregnancy progressed.

In the case of this clone: Its binding antigen is unknown. No base-level quality is on record; no much larger clone is a single base apart.

V loses 1 base, J loses 0 bases, and the germline ends lie 16 bases apart. The CDR3 runs 17 residues from the cysteine to the phenylalanine. The entry retains the CDR3 DNA only, 51 bases that are in frame from base 1. Based on the germline V gene (reference sequence), the CDR1 and CDR2 sequences are LNHDA and SQIVND. To prepare the library, the immunoSEQ multiplex PCR assay was applied. Held by TCRdb, this immuneACCESS table contains in-frame sequences only and omits some clones. Under half of the omission traces to an unresolved V gene where checked; the cause of the rest is unknown. The sample yields approximately 39,000 clones; 92% were counted once. Roughly 1.2% of the sample is held by the ten biggest clonotypes.

This TCR was recovered from a female donor with multiple sclerosis, enrolled in a pregnancy study. What was sequenced was PBMCs (not recorded whether the cells were cultured). The sequence joins TRBV19 to TRBJ2-7; perhaps TRBD2 is the D gene, with 5 bases matching. This receptor has the CDR3 CASSIALPDSLSYEQYF. In nucleotides, the sequence is TGTGCCAGTAGTATAGCCCTCCCGGACTCTCTCTCCTACGAGCAGTACTTC.